This T cell receptor beta chain was observed in a study of control samples from healthy donors and cancer patients. The data were produced by immunoSEQ multiplex PCR, yet TCRdb's version contains in-frame clones alone and is incomplete. Among about 410,000 clones listed, around 90% were seen once. The CDR3 is 11 residues long. V lost 3 bases to trimming and J lost 10 bases, with 7 bases between them. The germline V gene has CDR1 KGHSH and CDR2 LQKENI. Sequencing was performed on PBMCs. J is TRBJ2-1 and V is TRBV18; D is tentatively TRBD1 or TRBD2 (6 bases each). This clonotype was obtained from a man in his forties with head and neck cancer. CDR3 amino acids: CASSPGGEQFF. CDR3 coding DNA: TGTGCCAGCTCACCGGGGGGCGAGCAGTTCTTC.